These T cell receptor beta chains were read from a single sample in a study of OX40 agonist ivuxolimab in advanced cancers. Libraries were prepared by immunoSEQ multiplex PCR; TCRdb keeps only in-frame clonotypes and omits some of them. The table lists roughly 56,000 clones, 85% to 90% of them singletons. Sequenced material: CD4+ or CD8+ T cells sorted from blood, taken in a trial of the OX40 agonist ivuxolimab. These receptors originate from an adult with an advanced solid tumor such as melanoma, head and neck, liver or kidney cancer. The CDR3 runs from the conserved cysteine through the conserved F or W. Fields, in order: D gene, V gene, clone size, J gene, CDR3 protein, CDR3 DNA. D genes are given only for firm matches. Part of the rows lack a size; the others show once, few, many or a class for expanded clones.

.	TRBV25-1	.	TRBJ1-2	CASSVGEQGGYTF	TGTGCCAGCAGTGTGGGGGAGCAGGGTGGCTACACCTTC
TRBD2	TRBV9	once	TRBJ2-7	CASSATSNTSGGPRCSYEQYF	TGTGCCAGCAGCGCAACCTCCAACACTAGCGGGGGGCCCAGGTGCTCCTACGAGCAGTACTTC
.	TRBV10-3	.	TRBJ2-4	CAISESMTRAKNIQYF	TGTGCCATCAGTGAGTCGATGACGAGAGCCAAAAACATTCAGTACTTC
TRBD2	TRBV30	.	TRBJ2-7	CAWSVPAGGGEQYF	TGTGCCTGGAGTGTACCAGCGGGAGGGGGCGAGCAGTACTTC
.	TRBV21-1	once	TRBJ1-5	CASSHGQEKNYSNQPQHF	TGTGCCAGCAGCCATGGACAGGAGAAAAACTATAGCAATCAGCCCCAGCATTTT
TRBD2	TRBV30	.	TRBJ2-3	CAWGTRRGGPDTQYF	TGTGCCTGGGGTACGCGGCGGGGGGGGCCAGATACGCAGTATTTT
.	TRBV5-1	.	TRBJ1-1	CASSFGTPMNTEAFF	TGCGCCAGCAGCTTCGGGACTCCCATGAACACTGAAGCTTTCTTT
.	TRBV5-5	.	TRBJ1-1	CASSLDIPLGTEAFF	TGTGCCAGCAGCTTGGATATACCCCTGGGCACTGAAGCTTTCTTT
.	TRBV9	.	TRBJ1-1	CASSVGPFGQPNTEAFF	TGTGCCAGCAGCGTAGGCCCGTTTGGACAGCCGAACACTGAAGCTTTCTTT
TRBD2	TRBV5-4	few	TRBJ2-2	CASSLPSGRANGELFF	TGTGCCAGCAGCTTGCCTAGCGGGAGGGCCAACGGGGAGCTGTTTTTT
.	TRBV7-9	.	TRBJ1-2	CASSLDGYTF	TGTGCCAGCAGCTTAGACGGCTACACCTTC
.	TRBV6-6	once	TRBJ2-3	CASTVTVRPDTQYF	TGTGCCAGCACCGTTACTGTCAGGCCAGATACGCAGTATTTT
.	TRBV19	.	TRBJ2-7	CASSMGEPSSYEQYF	TGTGCCAGTAGTATGGGTGAACCTAGCTCCTACGAGCAGTACTTC
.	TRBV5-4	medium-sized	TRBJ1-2	CASSMGRNYGYTF	TGTGCCAGCAGCATGGGACGGAACTATGGCTACACCTTC
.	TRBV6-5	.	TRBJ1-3	CASRPLQGNTIYF	TGTGCCAGCAGACCGCTCCAAGGAAACACCATATATTTT
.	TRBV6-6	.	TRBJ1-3	CASSLVRYSGNTIYF	TGTGCCAGCAGCCTGGTCAGGTACTCTGGAAACACCATATATTTT
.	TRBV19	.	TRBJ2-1	CASSIVSHYNEQFF	TGTGCCAGTAGTATAGTCTCACACTACAATGAGCAGTTCTTC
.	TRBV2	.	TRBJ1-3	CASRDRVSGNTIYF	TGTGCCAGCAGGGACAGAGTCTCTGGAAACACCATATATTTT
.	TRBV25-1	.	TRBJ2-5	CASSDHAPYQETQYF	TGTGCCAGCAGTGACCACGCCCCGTACCAAGAGACCCAGTACTTC
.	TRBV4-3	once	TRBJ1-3	CASSPEVGSGNTIYF	TGCGCCAGCAGCCCGGAGGTGGGCTCTGGAAACACCATATATTTT
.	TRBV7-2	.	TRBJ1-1	CASSLVPPNTEAFF	TGTGCCAGCAGCTTAGTTCCTCCGAACACTGAAGCTTTCTTT
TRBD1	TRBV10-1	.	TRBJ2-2	CARSGQGPLYTGELFF	TGCGCCAGATCGGGACAGGGCCCGCTGTACACCGGGGAGCTGTTTTTT
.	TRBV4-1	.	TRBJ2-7	CASSPNPSASYEQYF	TGCGCCAGCAGCCCCAACCCCTCCGCCTCCTACGAGCAGTACTTC
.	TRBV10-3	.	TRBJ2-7	CAPGGGREQYF	TGTGCCCCAGGGGGGGGGAGGGAGCAGTACTTC
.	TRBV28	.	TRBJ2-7	CASSQGGGSYEQYF	TGTGCCAGCAGTCAAGGGGGGGGTAGCTACGAGCAGTACTTC